This section outlines one T cell receptor (beta chain) sequence together with its context. These data come from a study of blood T cell repertoires in COVID-19. V lost 3 bases and J 4 bases, leaving 5 bases between the germline ends. Germline V lookup: CDR1 KGHDR, CDR2 SFDVKD. The CDR3 contains 13 residues. Profiling relied on immunoSEQ multiplex PCR, and the TCRdb table lists in-frame clones only, not all of them. The data show about 110,000 clones, nearly 80% seen once. The chain is built from TRBV24-1 and TRBJ2-2; D not resolved. The sequenced sample consisted of peripheral blood. The TCR comes from a woman of 80 years or more with active or convalescent COVID-19. The CDR3 reads CATSDPGTGELFF. The CDR3 DNA reads as TGTGCCACCAGTGATCCGGGCACCGGGGAGCTGTTTTTT.